The 7 T cell receptor beta chains reported below all come from one sample, sequenced in a study of T-cell memory formation after mild COVID-19. TCRdb processed the 5' RACE reads anew with MiXCR; each CDR3 protein has one entry. In the table there are 430,000 or so distinct CDR3 sequences, 20% to 30% of which are singletons. Sequencing used PBMCs or a T cell subset sorted from them (not recorded which). The receptors here all came from an adult woman who had mild COVID-19 (a few samples of this study predate the infection). Cell type and time point are not known.

This clonotype was detected many times. The chain carries TRBV20-1 and TRBJ1-1; D is perhaps TRBD1 (6 bases). The germline V gene has CDR1 DFQATT and CDR2 SNEGSKA (reference sequence). The CDR3 contains 12 residues. V was shortened by 0 bases and J by 10 bases, with 12 bases between the two germline ends. The CDR3 DNA is TGCAGTGCTAGAGATGGGGGGGCGATAGCTTTCTTT. This sequence encodes CSARDGGAIAFF.

This clonotype was observed a handful of times. The rearrangement links TRBV5-1 to TRBJ1-2, with D possibly TRBD1 on 5 matching bases. Trimming pared 2 bases from V and 3 bases from J, leaving 11 bases between. CDR3 length equals 14 residues. Germline CDR1 and CDR2: SGHRS and YFSETQ. In DNA, the CDR3 is TGCGCCAGCAGCTTCTTCGGAGGGGACTATGGCTACACCTTC. It is translated as CASSFFGGDYGYTF.

This clonotype was counted between two and nine times. The genes are TRBV29-1 and TRBJ1-2; 7 nucleotides align to TRBD1. CDR1 and CDR2 from the germline V gene are SQVTM and ANQGSEA. With 2 bases clipped from V and 4 bases from J, the junction kept 4 bases outside the gene matches. The CDR3 covers 13 residues. In DNA form, the CDR3 reads TGCAGCGTTGAACAGGGGGGTGTCTATGGCTACACCTTC. Amino acids: CSVEQGGVYGYTF.

J is TRBJ1-2 and V is TRBV7-9, with 8 bases that match TRBD1. CDR1 and CDR2 (germline): SEHNR, FQNEAQ (reference sequence). The CDR3 loop spans 16 amino acids. V shed 3 bases and J 4 bases; nucleotides not matched to a gene: 10. The CDR3 loop reads CASSFSGGEVFYGYTF. CDR3 DNA: TGTGCCAGCAGCTTTTCAGGGGGCGAGGTATTCTATGGCTACACCTTC.

This clonotype has more than one count but fewer than ten. The chain combines TRBV6-5 with TRBJ1-2, with D tentatively TRBD1 (5 bases). CDR3 length: 14 amino acids. Trimming removed 5 bases from V and 2 bases from J, with 12 bases in between. From germline, CDR1 is MNHEY and CDR2 SVGAGI. The chain's CDR3 is CASSPRGRNYGYTF. The CDR3, as DNA: TGTGCCAGCAGTCCACGGGGCAGGAACTATGGCTACACCTTC.

The chain links TRBV7-8 to TRBJ2-7; 7 nucleotides line up with TRBD1. Germline V gene data show CDR1 as SGHVS and CDR2 as FQNEAQ. J gave up 2 bases and V 5 bases, and 12 bases lay outside the gene matches. The CDR3 loop spans 16 amino acids. DNA for the CDR3: TGTGCCAGCAGCCTCACCGGGGACAGCCCTACCTACGAGCAGTACTTC. This gives the protein CASSLTGDSPTYEQYF. Filled out from reference TRBV7-8 and TRBJ2-7, the complete variable domain reads GAGVSQSPRYKVAKRGQDVALRCDPISGHVSLFWYQQALGQGPEFLTYFQNEAQLDKSGLPSDRFFAERPEGSVSTLKIQRTQQEDSAVYLCASSLTGDSPTYEQYFGPGTRLTVT.

This clonotype has more than one count but fewer than ten. As DNA, the CDR3 is TGTGCCAGCAGCCAGCGACTAGCGGGAACTGCCTACGAGCAGTACTTC. It encodes CASSQRLAGTAYEQYF. The chain has TRBV14 and TRBJ2-7, with TRBD2 matching over 11 bases. Looked up from germline, CDR1 is SGHDN and CDR2 is FVKESK. The CDR3 extends over 16 amino acids. V lost 3 bases to trimming and J lost 2 bases; unmatched junction nucleotides: 6.